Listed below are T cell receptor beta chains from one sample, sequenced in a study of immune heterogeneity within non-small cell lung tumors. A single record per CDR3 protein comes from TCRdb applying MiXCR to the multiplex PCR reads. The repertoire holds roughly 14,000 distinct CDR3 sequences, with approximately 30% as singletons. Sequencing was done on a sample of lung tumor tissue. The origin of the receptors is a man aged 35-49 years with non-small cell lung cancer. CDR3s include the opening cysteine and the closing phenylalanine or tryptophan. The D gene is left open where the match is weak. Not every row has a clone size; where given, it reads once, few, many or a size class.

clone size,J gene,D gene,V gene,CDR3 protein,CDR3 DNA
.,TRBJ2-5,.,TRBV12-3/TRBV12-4,CASSLTATPWETQYF,TGTGCCAGCAGCCTTACAGCCACCCCGTGGGAGACCCAGTACTTC
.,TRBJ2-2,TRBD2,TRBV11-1,CASSLLAGDTGELFF,TGTGCCAGCAGCTTACTAGCGGGAGACACCGGGGAGCTGTTTTTT
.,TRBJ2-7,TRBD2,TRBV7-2,CASRLASGRLPEQYF,TGTGCTAGCAGATTGGCTAGCGGGAGACTCCCCGAGCAGTACTTC
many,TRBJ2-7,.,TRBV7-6,CASSPQQGGEQYF,TGTGCCAGCAGCCCTCAGCAGGGGGGGGAGCAGTACTTC
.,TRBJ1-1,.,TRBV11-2,CASSLQYTPLPNTEAFF,TGTGCCAGCAGCTTACAGTATACCCCTCTACCGAACACTGAAGCTTTCTTT
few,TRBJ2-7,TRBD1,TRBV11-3,CASSLGWDRFYEQYF,TGTGCCAGCAGCTTAGGATGGGACAGATTCTACGAGCAGTACTTC
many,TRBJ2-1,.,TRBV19,CASSPSFSYNEQFF,TGTGCCAGTAGTCCGTCGTTCTCCTACAATGAGCAGTTCTTC
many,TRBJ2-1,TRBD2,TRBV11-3,CASSPSSGSTHEQFF,TGTGCCAGCAGCCCCTCTAGCGGGAGTACGCATGAGCAGTTCTTC
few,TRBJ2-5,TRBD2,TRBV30,CAWSPGTSGKETQYF,TGTGCCTGGAGCCCCGGGACTAGCGGGAAAGAGACCCAGTACTTC
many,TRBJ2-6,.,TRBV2,CATRPRTGPLSGANVLTF,TGTGCCACCAGGCCCCGAACAGGGCCCCTCTCTGGGGCCAACGTCCTGACTTTC
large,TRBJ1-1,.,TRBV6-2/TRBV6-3,CASSGETERTEAFF,TGTGCCAGCAGTGGCGAGACAGAGAGGACTGAAGCTTTCTTT
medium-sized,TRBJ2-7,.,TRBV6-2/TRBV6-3,CASRLRYSAYEQYF,TGTGCCAGCAGACTCAGGTACTCGGCCTACGAGCAGTACTTC
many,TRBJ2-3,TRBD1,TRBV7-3,CASKPGQGTDTQYF,TGTGCCAGCAAACCGGGACAGGGGACAGATACGCAGTATTTT
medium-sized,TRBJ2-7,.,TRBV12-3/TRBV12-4,CASSHDPSSYEQYF,TGTGCCAGCAGTCACGACCCAAGCTCCTACGAGCAGTACTTC
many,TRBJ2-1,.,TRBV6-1,CASSWQGYLFF,TGTGCCAGCAGTTGGCAGGGGTATCTGTTCTTC
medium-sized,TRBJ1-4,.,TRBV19,CASTRGATNEKLFF,TGTGCCAGTACACGGGGCGCAACTAATGAAAAACTGTTTTTT